These 28 T cell receptor beta chains came from one sample sequenced in a study of blood T cells in healthy people across ages. With a J-beta primer mix and a sample-barcoded 5' primer, a second PCR ran about 7 to 12 cycles. Using its own MiXCR run on the 5' RACE reads, TCRdb lists one record per CDR3 protein. The sample has 380,000 or so distinct CDR3 sequences, approximately 52% seen once. The specimen sequenced was blood. The source of these receptors is a man aged 60 to 75 in good health.

In its sample, this clonotype was seen many times. The chain carries TRBV20-1 and TRBJ1-1; no firm D call. The V gene's germline CDR1 is DFQATT and CDR2 SNEGSKA (reference sequence). The CDR3 sequence is 12 residues long. V shed 1 base and J shed 7 bases, with 10 bases lying between them. The CDR3: CSARGNAFEAFF. In DNA, the CDR3 is TGCAGTGCTAGAGGAAACGCGTTTGAAGCTTTCTTT.

This clonotype was seen a few times. This chain links TRBV2 with TRBJ2-7, with no clear D. The CDR3 loop spans 14 amino acids. V shed 7 bases and J shed 1 base, with 14 bases lying between them. Germline V gene data show CDR1 as SNHLY and CDR2 as FYNNEI. The CDR3 protein is CASKVVASSYEQYF. The CDR3 DNA follows: TGTGCCAGCAAGGTAGTGGCTAGTTCCTACGAGCAGTACTTC.

V is TRBV30 and J is TRBJ1-2; 10 bases fit TRBD1. Germline-derived CDR1 and CDR2 are GTSNPN and SVGIG (reference sequence). Trimming took 1 base from V and 4 from J; bases not matched to a gene: 0. This CDR3 is 13 amino acids long. CDR3 bases: TGTGCCTGGAGTGGGGACAGGGGCTATGGCTACACCTTC. Residues: CAWSGDRGYGYTF.

This clonotype was counted between two and nine times. This chain links TRBV20-1 with TRBJ2-4; 7 nucleotides match TRBD1. From germline, CDR1 is DFQATT and CDR2 SNEGSKA (reference sequence). Unmatched junction bases numbered 5, after V lost 3 bases and J lost 3 bases. There are 14 residues in the CDR3. The CDR3 is CSASLTGVKNIQYF. Here the CDR3 DNA reads TGCAGTGCTAGCCTTACAGGGGTCAAAAACATTCAGTACTTC.

The table lists this clonotype with a few counts. The chain recombines TRBV11-2 with TRBJ2-1; perhaps TRBD2 as D (5 bases). The CDR3 contains 13 residues. Germline V gene lookup returns CDR1 SGHAT and CDR2 FQNNGV. The germline V and J ends were trimmed by 4 bases and 8 bases, with 12 bases remaining between them. The CDR3: CASSSVLADEQFF. Here the CDR3 DNA reads TGTGCCAGCAGCTCGGTGCTAGCTGATGAGCAGTTCTTC.

V is TRBV29-1 and J is TRBJ2-1; TRBD2 might be the D (5 bases). The CDR3 runs 14 residues. Trimming removed 5 bases from V and 10 bases from J, with 21 bases in between. Germline values: CDR1 SQVTM, CDR2 ANQGSEA. CDR3 nucleotide sequence: TGCAGCGTTTATTTCGAGGACTCAACCTACGAGCAGTTCTTC. As protein: CSVYFEDSTYEQFF.

This clonotype was seen only once. Here the CDR3 omits its conserved ending phenylalanine or tryptophan, so a read error is the likely source. The J gene is TRBJ1-6, the V gene TRBV13, with 7 nucleotides matching TRBD1. The germline CDR1 and CDR2 sequences are PRHDT and FYEKMQ (reference sequence). V lost 5 bases, J lost 7 bases, and 8 bases stayed unmatched. The CDR3 consists of 15 residues. The CDR3 protein is CASSPPGQNNSPLHV. CDR3 bases: TGTGCCAGCAGCCCACCGGGACAGAACAATTCACCCCTCCACGTT.

The sample holds a few counts of this clonotype. The rearrangement links TRBV20-1 to TRBJ2-3; 7 bases align to TRBD1. Germline V gene data show CDR1 as DFQATT and CDR2 as SNEGSKA (reference sequence). This CDR3 is built from 12 residues. The CDR3 here is CSADRATDTQYF. CDR3 coding DNA: TGCAGCGCAGACAGGGCCACAGATACGCAGTATTTT.

V and J are TRBV29-1 and TRBJ2-7, with 8 bases identical to TRBD2. Germline values: CDR1 SQVTM, CDR2 ANQGSEA. The CDR3 totals 14 residues. With V trimmed by 7 bases and J by 0 bases, 8 bases remained unmatched. CDR3 nucleotide sequence: TGCAGCGCCCGGGGGGGCGTAAGCTCCTACGAGCAGTACTTC. It encodes CSARGGVSSYEQYF.

This clonotype has a count of ten or more. The chain is built from TRBV5-5 and TRBJ2-1; 14 bases match TRBD2. The CDR3 sequence is 16 residues long. V was clipped by 3 bases and J by 7 bases; unmatched bases: 6. Germline loops: CDR1 SGHKS, CDR2 YYEKEE (reference sequence). The chain's CDR3 is CASSWGGLAGVNEQFF. The CDR3 DNA follows: TGTGCCAGCAGCTGGGGGGGACTAGCGGGAGTGAATGAGCAGTTCTTC.

The V and J genes are TRBV20-1 and TRBJ1-2; tentative D call: TRBD1 (6 bases). This CDR3 region has 14 residues. CDR1 and CDR2 from the germline V gene are DFQATT and SNEGSKA (reference sequence). V gave up 6 bases and J gave up 3 bases, with 17 bases separating them. DNA of the CDR3: TGCAGTGCAACCCATGGGGGCGCGGACTATGGCTACACCTTC. Its translation is CSATHGGADYGYTF.

V is TRBV20-1 and J is TRBJ2-1; possibly TRBD1 or TRBD2 for D (6 bases each). The CDR3 is 15 amino acids. Trimming took off 2 bases at V and 6 bases at J, with 17 bases between the two ends. Germline V gene sequence: CDR1 DFQATT, CDR2 SNEGSKA (reference sequence). CDR3 coding DNA: TGCAGTGCTAGATCAAGGGGGGTAGAGTTCAATGAGCAGTTCTTC. As protein: CSARSRGVEFNEQFF.

This clonotype was found a few times. The V and J genes are TRBV20-1 and TRBJ2-1; D not certain. Germline CDR1 and CDR2: DFQATT and SNEGSKA (reference sequence). Trimming cost V 5 bases and J 2 bases, with 13 bases left between them. The CDR3 is made up of 14 amino acids. In DNA form, the CDR3 reads TGCAGTGCTGGCGGAGTGCGCCCCTACAATGAGCAGTTCTTC. It specifies CSAGGVRPYNEQFF.

The chain links TRBV29-1 to TRBJ2-4; TRBD2 is a possible D gene (5 bases). V was pared by 3 bases and J by 15 bases, with 15 bases between. CDR1 and CDR2 (germline): SQVTM, ANQGSEA. The length of the CDR3 is 11 residues. CDR3 sequence (DNA): TGCAGCGTTGAGGAGCGGTCCATTAGGTACTTC. Its protein is CSVEERSIRYF.

The V call is TRBV30, the J call TRBJ1-2; a weak D match, TRBD1 (5 bases). Trimming took off 2 bases at V and 4 bases at J, with 17 bases between the two ends. This CDR3 is 15 amino acids long. The germline V gene has CDR1 GTSNPN and CDR2 SVGIG (reference sequence). The chain's CDR3 is CAWSPGAGRAYGYTF. Written as DNA, the CDR3 is TGTGCCTGGAGTCCTGGGGCGGGGAGGGCCTATGGCTACACCTTC.

The V call is TRBV10-3, the J call TRBJ2-5, with D tentatively TRBD2 (7 bases). This CDR3 is built from 14 residues. The V gene's germline CDR1 is ENHRY and CDR2 SYGVKD. The V gene lost 3 bases and the J gene lost 5 bases, with 13 bases spanning the gap. CDR3 sequence: CAISDEGGLETQYF. DNA of the CDR3: TGTGCCATCAGTGATGAGGGGGGGCTCGAGACCCAGTACTTC.

The chain uses TRBV24-1 and TRBJ2-7; D is unclear. This CDR3 is 16 amino acids long. V dropped 5 bases and J dropped 6 bases, with 22 bases sitting between them. Germline CDR1 reads KGHDR; CDR2 reads SFDVKD. For the CDR3, the DNA is TGTGCCACCAGTGGAACCCAAATCCCCCGCTGGGGCGAGCAGTACTTC. It yields the protein CATSGTQIPRWGEQYF.

This clonotype was detected only a few times. This chain links TRBV6-6 with TRBJ2-1; D gene ambiguous. Trimming pared 5 bases from V and 0 bases from J, leaving 11 bases between. Per germline, CDR1 MNHNY and CDR2 SVGAGI (reference sequence). CDR3 length: 15 residues. The CDR3 nucleotides read TGTGCCAGCAGTCGGACGGAAAGCTCCTACAATGAGCAGTTCTTC. It is translated as CASSRTESSYNEQFF.

In this sample, this clonotype turned up many times. The chain is built from TRBV5-5 and TRBJ2-7; D might be TRBD1 (5 bases). Germline CDR1 SGHKS, CDR2 YYEKEE (reference sequence). This CDR3 region has 14 residues. The V end lost 5 bases, the J end lost 2 bases, and 14 bases lay between the germline ends. CDR3 region: CASSSDPGTYEQYF. Written as DNA, the CDR3 is TGTGCCAGCAGTTCTGACCCAGGGACCTACGAGCAGTACTTC.

V is TRBV29-1 and J is TRBJ1-5; D gene unclear. Looked up from germline, CDR1 is SQVTM and CDR2 is ANQGSEA. V was clipped by 4 bases and J by 7 bases, with 11 bases between them. The CDR3 loop spans 12 amino acids. CDR3 sequence reads: CSVGDIDQPQHF. DNA for the CDR3: TGCAGCGTTGGAGACATCGACCAGCCCCAGCATTTT.

This CDR3 is CSVDSGSGTEAFF. CDR3 sequence (DNA): TGCAGCGTTGATAGTGGGTCGGGCACTGAAGCTTTCTTT. The rearrangement uses TRBV29-1 and TRBJ1-1; the D is unclear. The CDR3 covers 13 residues. In germline, CDR1 is SQVTM, CDR2 ANQGSEA. Trimming removed 3 bases from V and 4 bases from J, with 12 bases in between.

The chain links TRBV18 to TRBJ2-5; 7 nucleotides match TRBD1. The V gene end was trimmed by 3 bases and the J gene end by 4 bases; junction bases not matched to a gene: 8. The CDR3 is 15 residues long. Germline lookup yields CDR1 KGHSH and CDR2 LQKENI. CDR3 in amino acids: CASSPSNRDRETQYF. The CDR3 nucleotides read TGTGCCAGCTCACCGTCAAACCGGGACAGAGAGACCCAGTACTTC.

This clonotype showed up just a few times. V usage is TRBV7-9 and J usage is TRBJ2-7; weak D call: TRBD1 (6 bases). This CDR3 is 14 amino acids long. In germline, CDR1 is SEHNR, CDR2 FQNEAQ (reference sequence). V lost 6 bases, J lost 2 bases, and 14 bases lay in between. The CDR3 loop reads CASSLSGTPYEQYF. For the CDR3, the DNA is TGTGCCAGCAGTTTGTCCGGGACACCCTACGAGCAGTACTTC.

This clonotype came up once. The chain links TRBV7-2 to TRBJ2-2; either TRBD1 or TRBD2 may fit D (5 bases each). Germline loops: CDR1 SGHTA, CDR2 FQGNSA. The CDR3 totals 18 residues. Between the trimmed V and J ends, which lost 5 bases and 0 bases, there was a span of 19 bases. CDR3 DNA: TGTGCCAGCAGCGCCCCCACCGGGACCTTAGCGAACACCGGGGAGCTGTTTTTT. It encodes CASSAPTGTLANTGELFF. The full variable domain, with the rest looked up from reference TRBV7-2 and TRBJ2-2, is GAGVSQSPSNKVTEKGKDVELRCDPISGHTALYWYRQSLGQGLEFLIYFQGNSAPDKSGLPSDRFSAERTGGSVSTLTIQRTQQEDSAVYLCASSAPTGTLANTGELFFGEGSRLTVL.

The chain recombines TRBV6-5 with TRBJ2-6, with TRBD1 matching over 8 bases. Trimming at V came to 0 bases and at J to 1 base, leaving 5 bases not matched to a gene. The germline V gene encodes CDR1 MNHEY and CDR2 SVGAGI. The CDR3 covers 18 residues. CDR3 nucleotide sequence: TGTGCCAGCAGTTACTCGCCAGGGGGCCTTTCTGGGGCCAACGTCCTGACTTTC. As protein: CASSYSPGGLSGANVLTF.

Concerning this clonotype: An end of the junction does not agree with germline; a read error may underlie this. This chain uses TRBV7-9 with TRBJ1-1; TRBD1 matches 9 bases. Germline CDR1 reads SEHNR; CDR2 reads FQNEAQ (reference sequence). This CDR3 has 15 amino acids. In DNA form, the CDR3 reads TGTGCCAGCAGCCCAGACAGGGGGAAGAACGCTGAAGCTTTCTTT. Amino acids: CASSPDRGKNAEAFF.

This clonotype was seen ten or more times. The V and J genes are TRBV25-1 and TRBJ2-6, with 7 bases lining up with TRBD1. The CDR3 is 19 amino acids. V gave up 4 bases and J gave up 0 bases; unmatched junction bases: 12. The germline V gene has CDR1 MGHDK and CDR2 SYGVNS. This chain's CDR3 is CASSARSGTASSGANVLTF. In DNA, the CDR3 is TGTGCCAGCAGTGCCCGGAGTGGGACAGCCTCCTCTGGGGCCAACGTCCTGACTTTC.

This clonotype has only a few counts. The CDR3 here is CASSPRLAGGIGYNEQFF. In DNA form, the CDR3 reads TGTGCCAGCAGCCCTAGACTAGCGGGGGGCATCGGTTACAATGAGCAGTTCTTC. The chain combines TRBV14 with TRBJ2-1, with TRBD2 matching over 13 bases. This CDR3 region has 18 residues. Per the germline V gene, CDR1 is SGHDN and CDR2 is FVKESK. The V and J ends lost 4 bases and 4 bases, in that order; junction bases with no gene match: 10.